This T cell receptor beta chain was sequenced for a study of blood T cell repertoires in COVID-19. At the level of the study: Sites in the United States, Italy and Spain provided acute and convalescent COVID-19 samples.

Profiled with immunoSEQ multiplex PCR; TCRdb holds only in-frame clones, not every one. Here the sample spans hundreds of thousands of clones, more than 75% being singletons. Grouping used clinical history reported by participants in a survey and questionnaire. Sequenced material: PBMCs or T cells enriched from blood (not recorded which). The sequence was collected from a man aged 55-75 years who had recovered from COVID-19.

The CDR3 DNA is TGTGCCAGCAGCCAGGGCGAGTACGAGCAGTACTTC. This codes for CASSQGEYEQYF. The V and J genes are TRBV3-1 (or the pseudogene TRBV3-2) and TRBJ2-7; D unclear. The CDR3 spans 12 residues. V was pared by 3 bases and J by 4 bases, with 7 bases between. CDR1 and CDR2 (germline): LGHDT, YNNKEL (reference sequence).